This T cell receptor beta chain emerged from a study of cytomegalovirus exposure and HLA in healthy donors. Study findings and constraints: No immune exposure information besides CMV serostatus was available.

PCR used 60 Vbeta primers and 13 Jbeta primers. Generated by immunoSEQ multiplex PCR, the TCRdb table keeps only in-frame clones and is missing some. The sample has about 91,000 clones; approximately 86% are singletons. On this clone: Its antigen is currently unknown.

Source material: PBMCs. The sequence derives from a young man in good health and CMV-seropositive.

The CDR3, as DNA: TGCGCCAGCAGCTCGGGACTAGCGGGGTCCCAAGAGACCCAGTACTTC. Encoded protein: CASSSGLAGSQETQYF. The chain combines TRBV5-1 with TRBJ2-5, with 13 bases matching TRBD2. CDR1 is SGHRS, CDR2 YFSETQ, per germline. This CDR3 contains 16 residues. The junction had 3 bases not matched to a gene; V was cut back by 3 bases and J by 1 base.